Listed below are T cell receptor beta chains from one sample, sequenced in a study of blood T cell repertoires in COVID-19. This table comes from immunoSEQ multiplex PCR, and its TCRdb copy is limited to in-frame clones, with some not included. The profile covers roughly 200,000 clones, with about 85% appearing a single time and just over 2.5% taken by the ten largest. The sample comprised PBMCs or T cells enriched from blood (not recorded which). The receptor set was obtained from a woman in her twenties or thirties who had recovered from COVID-19. Each CDR3 is given with its conserved first and last residue. A D gene is named only where the DNA matches it firmly. Clone size appears in some rows only: once, few, many, or a class for an expanded clone.

v_gene	d_gene	abundance	j_gene	CDR3aa	CDR3nt
TRBV3-1/TRBV3-2	NA	NA	TRBJ2-3	CASSPLEGASTDTQYF	TGTGCCAGCAGCCCATTGGAGGGGGCGTCCACAGATACGCAGTATTTT
TRBV5-1	NA	NA	TRBJ1-1	CASSTGGTSAATEAFF	TGCGCCAGCAGCACGGGGGGCACGAGTGCTGCCACTGAAGCTTTCTTT
TRBV7-9	TRBD1	NA	TRBJ1-3	CASSLDRAPGNTIYF	TGTGCCAGCAGCCTCGACAGGGCCCCTGGAAACACCATATATTTT
TRBV5-1	TRBD1	NA	TRBJ2-1	CASSLGQGMHNEQFF	TGCGCCAGCAGCCTGGGACAGGGGATGCACAATGAGCAGTTCTTC
TRBV25-1	NA	NA	TRBJ1-2	CASSGGVNGYTF	TGTGCCAGCAGTGGGGGGGTAAATGGCTACACCTTC
TRBV14	NA	NA	TRBJ1-6	CASSPTFGFDNSPLHF	TGTGCCAGCAGCCCGACTTTCGGATTTGATAATTCACCCCTCCACTTT
TRBV6-1	TRBD1	NA	TRBJ2-1	CASSDPGQVSYNEQFF	TGTGCCAGCAGTGACCCGGGACAGGTATCCTACAATGAGCAGTTCTTC
TRBV5-4	TRBD1	NA	TRBJ1-1	CASSSTNRGIRAFF	TGTGCCAGCAGCTCTACCAACAGGGGAATAAGGGCTTTCTTT
TRBV15	TRBD1	NA	TRBJ1-2	CATSGGLNYGYTF	TGTGCCACCTCAGGGGGTCTTAACTATGGCTACACCTTC
TRBV3-1/TRBV3-2	NA	NA	TRBJ1-2	CASSREGRGYYGYTF	TGTGCCAGCAGCCGTGAGGGGCGGGGGTACTATGGCTACACCTTC
TRBV6-5	NA	NA	TRBJ1-6	CASSPTGYGRPPLHF	TGTGCCAGCAGCCCAACAGGGTATGGAAGACCACCCCTCCACTTT
TRBV6-2/TRBV6-3	NA	NA	TRBJ1-5	CASSYGTGYSNQPQHF	TGTGCCAGCAGTTACGGTACAGGGTATAGCAATCAGCCCCAGCATTTT
TRBV7-2	NA	NA	TRBJ2-3	CASSYDSQYTDTQYF	TGTGCCAGCAGCTACGACAGCCAATACACAGATACGCAGTATTTT
TRBV4-3	TRBD2	NA	TRBJ2-5	CASSQAPGGGTQYF	TGCGCCAGCAGCCAAGCCCCCGGGGGGGGGACCCAGTACTTC
TRBV5-5	NA	NA	TRBJ1-1	CASSLGRNTEAFF	TGTGCCAGCAGCTTGGGCAGAAACACTGAAGCTTTCTTT
TRBV9	NA	NA	TRBJ2-1	CASSANSPYSGEQFF	TGTGCCAGCAGCGCCAATAGCCCCTATTCGGGAGAGCAGTTCTTC
TRBV7-9	TRBD1	once	TRBJ1-4	CASSSHRGNNEKLFF	TGTGCCAGCAGCTCGCACAGGGGGAATAATGAAAAACTGTTTTTT
TRBV14	NA	NA	TRBJ2-1	CASSQSRNEQFF	TGTGCCAGCAGCCAATCCCGCAATGAGCAGTTCTTC
TRBV4-2	NA	NA	TRBJ1-1	CASSQAGGMNTEAFF	TGTGCCAGCAGCCAAGCCGGAGGGATGAACACTGAAGCTTTCTTT
TRBV9	NA	NA	TRBJ2-1	CASSVSTNNEQFF	TGTGCCAGCAGCGTATCTACCAACAATGAGCAGTTCTTC
TRBV15	TRBD1	once	TRBJ1-5	CATSRETGRAQPQHF	TGTGCCACCAGCAGAGAGACAGGGCGGGCTCAGCCCCAGCATTTT
TRBV11-2	NA	NA	TRBJ2-2	CASTLFTGGVDTGELFF	TGTGCCAGCACCCTGTTTACAGGGGGGGTGGACACCGGGGAGCTGTTTTTT
TRBV5-4	TRBD1	few	TRBJ2-6	CASSSGQDSGANVLTF	TGTGCCAGCAGCTCCGGACAGGACTCTGGGGCCAACGTCCTGACTTTC
TRBV11-3	NA	NA	TRBJ1-1	CASSKDSRGTEAFF	TGTGCCAGCAGCAAGGACAGTCGAGGAACTGAAGCTTTCTTT
TRBV29-1	NA	NA	TRBJ2-2	CSVGYSGGSGELFF	TGCAGCGTTGGGTACAGCGGTGGGTCCGGGGAGCTGTTTTTT
TRBV7-6	NA	NA	TRBJ1-1	CASSLVVQGLNTEAFF	TGTGCCAGCAGCTTAGTCGTTCAGGGTTTGAACACTGAAGCTTTCTTT
TRBV4-1	TRBD2	NA	TRBJ2-7	CASSQGLADYEQYF	TGCGCCAGCAGCCAAGGACTAGCGGATTACGAGCAGTACTTC